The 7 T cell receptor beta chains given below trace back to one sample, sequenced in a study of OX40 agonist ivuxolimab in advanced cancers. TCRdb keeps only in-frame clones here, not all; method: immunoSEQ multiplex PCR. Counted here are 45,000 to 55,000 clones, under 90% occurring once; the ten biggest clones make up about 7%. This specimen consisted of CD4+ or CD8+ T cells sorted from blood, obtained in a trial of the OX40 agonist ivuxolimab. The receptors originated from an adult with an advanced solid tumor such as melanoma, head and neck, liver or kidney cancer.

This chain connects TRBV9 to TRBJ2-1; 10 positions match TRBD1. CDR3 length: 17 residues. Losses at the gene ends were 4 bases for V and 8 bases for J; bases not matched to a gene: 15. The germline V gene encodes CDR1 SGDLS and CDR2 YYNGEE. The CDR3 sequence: CASSSQTGGADWYEQFF. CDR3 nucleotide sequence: TGTGCCAGCAGCTCCCAGACAGGGGGCGCGGATTGGTATGAGCAGTTCTTC.

This CDR3 is CASSTQGTGTEAFF. CDR3 coding DNA: TGTGCCAGCAGCACACAGGGTACCGGCACTGAAGCTTTCTTT. J is TRBJ1-1 and V is TRBV11-2; D might be TRBD1 (6 bases). Looked up from germline, CDR1 is SGHAT and CDR2 is FQNNGV. Between the trimmed V and J ends, which lost 5 bases and 4 bases, there was a span of 14 bases. This CDR3 comprises 14 residues.

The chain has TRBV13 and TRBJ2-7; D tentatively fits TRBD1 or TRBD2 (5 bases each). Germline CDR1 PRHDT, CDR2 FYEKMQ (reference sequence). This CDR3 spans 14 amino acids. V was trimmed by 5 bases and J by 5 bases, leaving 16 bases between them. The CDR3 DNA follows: TGTGCCAGCAGCCTCCGGGGCCTCGGGGACGAGCAGTACTTC. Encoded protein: CASSLRGLGDEQYF.

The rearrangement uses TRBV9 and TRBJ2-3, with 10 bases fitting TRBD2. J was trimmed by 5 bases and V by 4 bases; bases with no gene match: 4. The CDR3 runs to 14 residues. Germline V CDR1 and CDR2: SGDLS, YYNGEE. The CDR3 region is CASSPWTSGDTQYF. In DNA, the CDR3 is TGTGCCAGCAGCCCCTGGACTAGCGGAGATACGCAGTATTTT.

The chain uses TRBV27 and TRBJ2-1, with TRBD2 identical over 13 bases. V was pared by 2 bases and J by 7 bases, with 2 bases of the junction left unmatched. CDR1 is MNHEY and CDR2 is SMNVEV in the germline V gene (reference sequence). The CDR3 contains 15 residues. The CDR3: CASSLGTSGDNEQFF. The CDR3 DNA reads TGTGCCAGCAGTTTAGGGACTAGCGGGGATAATGAGCAGTTCTTC.

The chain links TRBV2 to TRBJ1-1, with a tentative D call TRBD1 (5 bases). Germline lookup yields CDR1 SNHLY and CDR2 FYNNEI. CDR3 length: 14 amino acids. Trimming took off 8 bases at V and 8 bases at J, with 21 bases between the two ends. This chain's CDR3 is CASLTLRRGLEAFF. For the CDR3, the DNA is TGTGCCAGCCTAACGTTGAGAAGGGGTTTGGAAGCTTTCTTT.

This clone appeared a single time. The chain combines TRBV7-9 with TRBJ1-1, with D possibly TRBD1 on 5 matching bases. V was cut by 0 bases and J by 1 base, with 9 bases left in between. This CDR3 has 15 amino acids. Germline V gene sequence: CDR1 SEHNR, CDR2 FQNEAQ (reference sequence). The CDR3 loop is CASSLARGGNTEAFF. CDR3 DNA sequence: TGTGCCAGCAGCTTAGCCCGTGGGGGGAACACTGAAGCTTTCTTT.